The rows below give T cell receptor beta chains drawn from one sample of a study of CD8+ T cells in alopecia areata. Clones were read by immunoSEQ multiplex PCR, and TCRdb kept only the in-frame ones, dropping some. In the table there are 110,000 to 150,000 clones, roughly 61% of which are singletons. Sequenced here: CD4+ T cells sorted from blood, sampled at week 0. These TCRs come from a human donor with alopecia areata. CDR3s include the opening cysteine and the closing phenylalanine or tryptophan. The order of the fields is CDR3 length, J gene, clone size, V gene, D gene, CDR3 DNA, CDR3 protein. The D gene is left open where the match is weak. Only some rows state a clone size, as once, few, many or a class for expanded clones.

length: 14; J: TRBJ1-6; size: .; V: TRBV7-9; D: TRBD1; DNA: TGTGCCAGCAGCTTACCAGGGGGAAATCCACCCCTCCACTTT; CDR3: CASSLPGGNPPLHF
length: 14; J: TRBJ2-2; size: .; V: TRBV5-4; D: .; DNA: TGTGCCAGCAGCTTGGAGAGGGGGACCGGGGAGCTGTTTTTT; CDR3: CASSLERGTGELFF
length: 15; J: TRBJ2-1; size: .; V: TRBV4-3; D: TRBD2; DNA: TGCGCCAGCAGCCATACTAGCGGGGGAGGTGATGAGCAGTTCTTC; CDR3: CASSHTSGGGDEQFF
length: 14; J: TRBJ1-4; size: few; V: TRBV4-2; D: .; DNA: TGTGCCAGCAGCCAACAACAGTCCAATGAAAAACTGTTTTTT; CDR3: CASSQQQSNEKLFF
length: 12; J: TRBJ1-1; size: few; V: TRBV4-2; D: TRBD1; DNA: TGTGCCAGCAGCCCGACAGGGACTGAAGCTTTCTTT; CDR3: CASSPTGTEAFF
length: 11; J: TRBJ2-7; size: .; V: TRBV25-1; D: .; DNA: TGTGCCAGCAGTACAGGGAACGAGCAGTACTTC; CDR3: CASSTGNEQYF
length: 13; J: TRBJ1-6; size: .; V: TRBV12-5; D: .; DNA: TGTGCTAGTGGTTTGGAGGGGATGTCACCCCTCCACTTT; CDR3: CASGLEGMSPLHF
length: 9; J: TRBJ2-3; size: .; V: TRBV5-4; D: .; DNA: TGTGCCAGCAGCTATACGCAGTATTTT; CDR3: CASSYTQYF
length: 17; J: TRBJ2-5; size: .; V: TRBV4-3; D: TRBD1; DNA: TGCGCCAGCAGCCAGGTGGCCTTTCCAGGGGGTCAGGAGACCCAGTACTTC; CDR3: CASSQVAFPGGQETQYF
length: 11; J: TRBJ2-5; size: .; V: TRBV5-1; D: .; DNA: TGCGCCAGCAGCCTGCGGAAGACCCAGTACTTC; CDR3: CASSLRKTQYF
length: 13; J: TRBJ2-5; size: .; V: TRBV6-5; D: .; DNA: TGTGCCATCGGACGTGGCATAGTAGGGACCCAGTACTTC; CDR3: CAIGRGIVGTQYF
length: 11; J: TRBJ1-4; size: .; V: TRBV20-1; D: .; DNA: TGCAGTGCTTCGGGGGAGAAAAAACTGTTTTTT; CDR3: CSASGEKKLFF
length: 15; J: TRBJ2-6; size: .; V: TRBV5-1; D: TRBD1; DNA: TGCGCCAGCAGCTTGGACGGGACAGGGAAGAGGGGCCTGACTTTC; CDR3: CASSLDGTGKRGLTF
length: 16; J: TRBJ1-6; size: .; V: TRBV28; D: .; DNA: TGTGCCAGCAGTTTGTTGTCCACAACGGGGAATTCACCCCTCCACTTT; CDR3: CASSLLSTTGNSPLHF
length: 18; J: TRBJ2-2; size: .; V: TRBV11-1; D: .; DNA: TGTGCCAGCAGCTTAGGGGCAGGCCACAGTCGGGACACCGGGGAGCTGTTTTTT; CDR3: CASSLGAGHSRDTGELFF
length: 13; J: TRBJ1-2; size: .; V: TRBV11-3; D: .; DNA: TGTGCCAGCAGCTTCGGCCCCCTCTATGGCTACACCTTC; CDR3: CASSFGPLYGYTF
length: 15; J: TRBJ2-3; size: .; V: TRBV25-1; D: TRBD1; DNA: TGTGCCAGCAGTCCCGGACAGGTTGGCACAGATACGCAGTATTTT; CDR3: CASSPGQVGTDTQYF
length: 14; J: TRBJ1-5; size: .; V: TRBV2; D: TRBD1; DNA: TGTGCCAGCAGTTCCCGACAGGGGGCTCAGCCCCAGCATTTT; CDR3: CASSSRQGAQPQHF
length: 15; J: TRBJ2-1; size: .; V: TRBV5-4; D: TRBD2; DNA: TGTGCCAGCAGCCCTCCGGGACTAGCAGTGAATGAGCAGTTCTTC; CDR3: CASSPPGLAVNEQFF
length: 12; J: TRBJ1-5; size: .; V: TRBV2; D: .; DNA: TGTGCCAGCAGTGTTAGGCAGGAATTTCAGCATTTT; CDR3: CASSVRQEFQHF
length: 13; J: TRBJ1-2; size: few; V: TRBV5-6; D: .; DNA: TGTGCCAGCAGCTTGAGGGGGAACTATGGCTACACCTTC; CDR3: CASSLRGNYGYTF
length: 14; J: TRBJ2-7; size: .; V: TRBV5-1; D: .; DNA: TGCGCCAGCAGCTTGGGTCTAGGGTCCTACGAGCAGTACTTC; CDR3: CASSLGLGSYEQYF
length: 15; J: TRBJ1-5; size: .; V: TRBV5-1; D: .; DNA: TGCGCCAGCAGCTTGGCCCCAGGGCCAAATCAGCCCCAGCATTTT; CDR3: CASSLAPGPNQPQHF
length: 15; J: TRBJ2-3; size: .; V: TRBV7-9; D: .; DNA: TGTGCCAGCAGCTTAGCGTTGAGGGGAATAGATACGCAGTATTTT; CDR3: CASSLALRGIDTQYF
length: 17; J: TRBJ2-7; size: .; V: TRBV4-3; D: TRBD2; DNA: TGCGCCAGCAGCCAAGATCGGTTGCGGGGGTTGCCCTACGAGCAGTACTTC; CDR3: CASSQDRLRGLPYEQYF
length: 11; J: TRBJ1-2; size: .; V: TRBV29-1; D: .; DNA: TGCAGCGTTGATGGGGTCGGGGGCTACACCTTC; CDR3: CSVDGVGGYTF
length: 13; J: TRBJ1-1; size: .; V: TRBV2; D: .; DNA: TGTGCCAGCAGTGAAGCGATTAGGGCCCAAGCTTTCTTT; CDR3: CASSEAIRAQAFF
length: 16; J: TRBJ2-3; size: .; V: TRBV12-5; D: TRBD2; DNA: TGTGCTAGTGCCCTCGGACTAGCGCCCCACACAGATACGCAGTATTTT; CDR3: CASALGLAPHTDTQYF
length: 15; J: TRBJ2-7; size: .; V: TRBV27; D: .; DNA: TGTGCCAGCAGTTTAAGTAGGGGTAAATCCTACGAGCAGTACTTC; CDR3: CASSLSRGKSYEQYF
length: 16; J: TRBJ1-6; size: few; V: TRBV5-6; D: TRBD1; DNA: TGTGCCAGCAGCCCACAGGGGGCTAGTATCAATTCACCCCTCCACTTT; CDR3: CASSPQGASINSPLHF
length: 15; J: TRBJ2-1; size: .; V: TRBV15; D: .; DNA: TGTGCCACCAGCTGGCGTCTCGGAGGGGCCAATGAGCAGTTCTTC; CDR3: CATSWRLGGANEQFF
length: 16; J: TRBJ1-1; size: .; V: TRBV4-2; D: .; DNA: TGTGCCAGCAGCCAAGAGTCCACAGGGATCAGCACTGAAGCTTTCTTT; CDR3: CASSQESTGISTEAFF
length: 15; J: TRBJ2-5; size: .; V: TRBV4-3; D: TRBD2; DNA: TGCGCCAGCAGCCAGAGAGCGGGGGGAGAAGAGACCCAGTACTTC; CDR3: CASSQRAGGEETQYF
length: 15; J: TRBJ1-1; size: .; V: TRBV4-1; D: .; DNA: TGCGCCAGCAGCCAAGACCCACAGGGTAGCACTGAAGCTTTCTTT; CDR3: CASSQDPQGSTEAFF
length: 14; J: TRBJ1-4; size: .; V: TRBV5-1; D: .; DNA: TGCGCCAGCAGCGCTGACAGGCGTAATGAAAAACTGTTTTTT; CDR3: CASSADRRNEKLFF
length: 17; J: TRBJ2-7; size: .; V: TRBV15; D: .; DNA: TGTGCCACCAGCACCAACCGGGTCTACACGAGCTCCTACGAGCAGTACTTC; CDR3: CATSTNRVYTSSYEQYF
length: 12; J: TRBJ2-1; size: few; V: TRBV15; D: .; DNA: TGTGCCACCAGCAGAGATGCCCAAACTCAGTTCTTC; CDR3: CATSRDAQTQFF
length: 15; J: TRBJ2-1; size: few; V: TRBV4-1; D: .; DNA: TGCGCCAGCAGCCAGCAGGAGCGCTCCTACAATGAGCAGTTCTTC; CDR3: CASSQQERSYNEQFF
length: 13; J: TRBJ1-1; size: .; V: TRBV30; D: TRBD1; DNA: TGTGCCTGGAGTACAGGGGCCAGCACTGAAGCTTTCTTT; CDR3: CAWSTGASTEAFF
length: 14; J: TRBJ1-6; size: .; V: TRBV9; D: .; DNA: TGTGCCAGCAGCGTAGGCCAGGCGAATTCACCCCTCCACTTT; CDR3: CASSVGQANSPLHF
length: 15; J: TRBJ2-3; size: once; V: TRBV30; D: .; DNA: TGTGCCTGGAGTGTCCAGGGGCTTCTCACAGATACGCAGTATTTT; CDR3: CAWSVQGLLTDTQYF
length: 13; J: TRBJ1-2; size: few; V: TRBV27; D: .; DNA: TGTGCCAGCAGCCCCGACGGGGCCTATGGCTACACCTTC; CDR3: CASSPDGAYGYTF
length: 12; J: TRBJ1-6; size: .; V: TRBV6-5; D: .; DNA: TGTGCCAGCAGCTCCGCCTCGGACCCCCTCCACTTT; CDR3: CASSSASDPLHF
length: 15; J: TRBJ1-1; size: few; V: TRBV6-5; D: .; DNA: TGTGCCAGCAGTAGCCAGACCCCGCTGGGCACTGAAGCTTTCTTT; CDR3: CASSSQTPLGTEAFF
length: 15; J: TRBJ2-1; size: .; V: TRBV19; D: TRBD2; DNA: TGTGCCAGTAGTATAGAACAGCGGGGGGTCGGTGAGCAGTTCTTC; CDR3: CASSIEQRGVGEQFF
length: 11; J: TRBJ2-1; size: few; V: TRBV20-1; D: .; DNA: TGCAGTGCTAGAGAACGGGGGCACCCGTTCTTC; CDR3: CSARERGHPFF
length: 15; J: TRBJ2-5; size: .; V: TRBV2; D: TRBD2; DNA: TGTGCCAGCAGTGTCATCGGGGGGGCCGTCGAGACCCAGTACTTC; CDR3: CASSVIGGAVETQYF
length: 16; J: TRBJ2-3; size: few; V: TRBV25-1; D: .; DNA: TGTGCCAGCAGTGTCCTTACAGGGTATGGCACAGATACGCAGTATTTT; CDR3: CASSVLTGYGTDTQYF
length: 12; J: TRBJ1-2; size: .; V: TRBV5-6; D: .; DNA: TGTGCCAGCTTATCTCGGTCCTATGGCTACACCTTC; CDR3: CASLSRSYGYTF
length: 16; J: TRBJ2-5; size: .; V: TRBV5-4; D: TRBD1; DNA: TGTGCCAGCACGTCCGGGACAGGGGGCGTCGGAGAGACCCAGTACTTC; CDR3: CASTSGTGGVGETQYF
length: 14; J: TRBJ2-3; size: .; V: TRBV7-2; D: .; DNA: TGTGCCAGCAGCTTAGCCTTGCGGGCAGATACGCAGTATTTT; CDR3: CASSLALRADTQYF
length: 13; J: TRBJ2-7; size: .; V: TRBV2; D: .; DNA: TGTGCCACGCGTTTAGGCGGACCCTACGAGCAGTACTTC; CDR3: CATRLGGPYEQYF
length: 16; J: TRBJ1-6; size: once; V: TRBV6-5; D: .; DNA: TGTGCCAGCAGTTCGCATTTAGGCTCCTATAATTCACCCCTCCACTTT; CDR3: CASSSHLGSYNSPLHF